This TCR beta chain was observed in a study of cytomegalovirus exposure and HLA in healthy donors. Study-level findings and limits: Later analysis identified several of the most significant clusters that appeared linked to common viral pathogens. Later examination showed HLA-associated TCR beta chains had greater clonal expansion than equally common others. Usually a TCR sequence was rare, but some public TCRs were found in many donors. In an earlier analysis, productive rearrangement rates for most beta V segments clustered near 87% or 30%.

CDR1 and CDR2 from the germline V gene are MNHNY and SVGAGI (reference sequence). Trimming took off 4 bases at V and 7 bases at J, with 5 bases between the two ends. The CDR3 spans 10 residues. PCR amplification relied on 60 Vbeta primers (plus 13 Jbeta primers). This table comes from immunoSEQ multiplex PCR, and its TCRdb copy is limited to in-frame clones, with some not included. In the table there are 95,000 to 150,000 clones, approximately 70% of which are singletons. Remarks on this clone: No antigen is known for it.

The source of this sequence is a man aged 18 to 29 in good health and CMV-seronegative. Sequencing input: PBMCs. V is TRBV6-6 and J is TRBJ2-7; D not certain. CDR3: CASSLLEQYF. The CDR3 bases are TGTGCCAGCAGTTTACTGGAGCAGTACTTC.